The 10 T cell receptor beta chains below come from one sample, sequenced in a study of T cell repertoires in cytomegalovirus infection. TCRdb reprocessed the reads with MiXCR, giving one entry per CDR3 protein. The sample shows roughly 130,000 distinct CDR3 sequences, 20% to 30% of them seen only once. What these receptors recognize is not known. The sequenced sample was PBMCs, sequenced either directly or after in vitro stimulation (not recorded which). These receptors originate from a human donor in good health (CMV status not recorded). Some clones in this sample may be carry-over from other donors' samples.

This clonotype came up a few times. The genes are TRBV4-3 and TRBJ2-1; D is undetermined. CDR1 and CDR2 (germline): LGHNA, YSLEER. The CDR3 runs to 14 residues. Trimming removed 0 bases at V and 3 bases at J, with 6 bases between. The CDR3 spells CASSQEGGYNEQFF. The CDR3 DNA sequence: TGCGCCAGCAGCCAAGAGGGCGGCTACAATGAGCAGTTCTTC.

This clonotype was seen more than once but under ten times. The rearrangement uses TRBV7-2 and TRBJ2-1; maybe TRBD1 (6 bases). V was clipped by 5 bases and J by 6 bases, with 17 bases between them. Per the germline V gene, CDR1 is SGHTA and CDR2 is FQGNSA. The CDR3 is 15 amino acids. This chain's CDR3 is CASSAYRAMGNEQFF. The CDR3 DNA is TGTGCCAGCAGCGCATACAGGGCCATGGGCAATGAGCAGTTCTTC. Based on the CDR3 plus reference TRBV7-2 and TRBJ2-1, the full variable domain is GAGVSQSPSNKVTEKGKDVELRCDPISGHTALYWYRQSLGQGLEFLIYFQGNSAPDKSGLPSDRFSAERTGGSVSTLTIQRTQQEDSAVYLCASSAYRAMGNEQFFGPGTRLTVL.

The V call is TRBV5-4, the J call TRBJ2-3, with 14 positions matching TRBD2. The CDR3 consists of 18 residues. Germline V gene data show CDR1 as SGHNT and CDR2 as YYREEE (reference sequence). Trimming took 0 bases from V and 0 from J; bases not matched to a gene: 3. This chain's CDR3 is CASSLETSGRGSTDTQYF. CDR3 nucleotides: TGTGCCAGCAGCTTGGAGACTAGCGGGAGGGGTAGCACAGATACGCAGTATTTT.

The chain has TRBV4-1 and TRBJ2-1; 9 bases align to TRBD1. V was clipped by 2 bases and J by 2 bases; unmatched bases: 7. Germline loops: CDR1 MGHRA, CDR2 YSYEKL. The CDR3 length is 17 residues. CDR3 nucleotide sequence: TGCGCCAGCAGCCAAAATTCCGGGACAGGGCCCTACAATGAGCAGTTCTTC. Amino acid sequence: CASSQNSGTGPYNEQFF.

This clonotype was counted ten times or more. The chain is built from TRBV7-9 and TRBJ2-2; TRBD1 matches at 7 bases. V shed 4 bases and J 3 bases; nucleotides not matched to a gene: 8. Germline V gives CDR1 SEHNR, CDR2 FQNEAQ (reference sequence). CDR3 length: 16 amino acids. CDR3 protein: CASSSRGLADTGELFF. The CDR3 coding sequence is TGTGCCAGCAGCTCGAGGGGGCTAGCCGACACCGGGGAGCTGTTTTTT.

This clonotype was seen at least ten times. The V gene is TRBV7-2, the J gene TRBJ1-1; 7 bases map to TRBD1. The CDR3 has 15 amino acids. Germline CDR1 and CDR2: SGHTA and FQGNSA. V shed 4 bases and J 0 bases; nucleotides not matched to a gene: 5. As DNA, the CDR3 is TGTGCCAGCAGCTCGCGAGGGGGCCTGAACACTGAAGCTTTCTTT. Translation: CASSSRGGLNTEAFF.

In its sample, this clonotype was seen many times. The rearrangement links TRBV11-2 to TRBJ1-5, with TRBD1 matching 9 bases. With 5 bases clipped from V and 2 bases from J, the junction kept 4 bases outside the gene matches. The CDR3 covers 15 residues. CDR1 is SGHAT and CDR2 is FQNNGV in the germline V gene. CDR3 nucleotide sequence: TGTGCCAGCAGCCGGACAGGGGTTGGCAATCAGCCCCAGCATTTT. Its translation: CASSRTGVGNQPQHF.

V gene TRBV7-6 combines with J gene TRBJ1-2; D is ambiguous. V gave up 1 base and J gave up 0 bases, with 6 bases separating them. CDR1 is SGHVS, CDR2 FNYEAQ, per germline. This CDR3 contains 14 residues. Here the CDR3 DNA reads TGTGCCAGCAGCTTAGACGGTTCTAACTATGGCTACACCTTC. Amino acids: CASSLDGSNYGYTF.

V and J are TRBV7-6 and TRBJ1-1; D is unresolved. In germline, CDR1 is SGHVS, CDR2 FNYEAQ. Trimming took 4 bases from V and 2 from J, leaving 8 bases between them. The length of the CDR3 is 13 residues. CDR3 sequence (DNA): TGTGCCAGCAGCTACCAGTCAAACACTGAAGCTTTCTTT. Protein product: CASSYQSNTEAFF.

In this sample, this clonotype turned up a few times. CDR3 nucleotide sequence: TGCGCCAGCAGCCAAAACGGACTGGATGAAGCTTTCTTT. Translated, it gives CASSQNGLDEAFF. The chain joins TRBV4-1 to TRBJ1-1; D remains ambiguous. The CDR3 has 13 residues. V lost 2 bases to trimming and J lost 7 bases, with 11 bases between them. In germline, CDR1 is MGHRA, CDR2 YSYEKL.